These 22 T cell receptor beta chains originate from one sample sequenced in a study of CD4 and CD8 cells across lung adenocarcinoma regions (dated by TCRdb to the late 2010s). Library preparation was by PCR. Sequencing was carried out with a HiSeq X Ten. TCRdb cleaned the public reads at Q25 with fastp, built clones with MiXCR and kept in-frame beta chains. Here each entry gathers all rows of one CDR3 protein and keeps the most common genes and DNA. For this sample the table gives approximately 13,000 distinct CDR3 sequences, of which approximately 57% were detected only once. The ten top clones hold about a third of the sample. Material for sequencing was CD8+ T cells from the center of a lung tumor. The sample's cell subset or site label, in plain terms: tumor center region. These receptors all stem from a female donor with lung adenocarcinoma. The CD4 and CD8 labels of this study may be unreliable.

Points on this clonotype: A much larger clone lies a single base off, so this may be a read error. The genes are TRBV6-1 and TRBJ2-1; D perhaps matches TRBD2 (5 bases). The germline CDR1 and CDR2 sequences are MNHNS and SASEGT. This CDR3 contains 14 residues. The V gene lost 6 bases and the J gene lost 13 bases, with 22 bases spanning the gap. This chain's CDR3 is CASRPSLERETQFF. For the CDR3, the DNA is TGTGCCAGCAGACCCTCACTAGAACGCGAGACCCAGTTCTTC.

This clonotype was observed a handful of times. A much bigger clone sits one base away, suggesting this may be a read error. This sequence joins TRBV6-1 and TRBJ2-1; D might be TRBD2 (6 bases). V was shortened by 11 bases and J by 10 bases, with 18 bases between the two germline ends. The CDR3 consists of 12 residues. The germline V gene encodes CDR1 MNHNS and CDR2 SASEGT. This chain's CDR3 is CAVQGLSYEQFF. The CDR3 coding sequence is TGTGCCGTCCAGGGACTTTCATACGAGCAGTTCTTC.

This clonotype was observed once. The genes are TRBV6-1 and TRBJ2-3, with D unresolved. This CDR3 is 14 amino acids long. CDR1 is MNHNS, CDR2 SASEGT, per germline. Deletions cut 6 bases from V and 3 bases from J, with 13 bases between. In nucleotides, the CDR3 is TGTGCCAGCAGCCCCGCATGGAGTACAGATACGCAGTATTTT. Translation gives CASSPAWSTDTQYF.

The chain has TRBV11-2 and TRBJ2-3; TRBD2 matches 8 bases. Per the germline V gene, CDR1 is SGHAT and CDR2 is FQNNGV. CDR3 size: 14 residues. The CDR3 spells CRGSWRGASDIQYF. For the CDR3, the DNA is TGTCGCGGCAGCTGGCGGGGGGCCTCAGACATTCAGTATTTT. Variable domain in full (rest from reference TRBV11-2 and TRBJ2-3): EAGVAQSPRYKIIEKRQSVAFWCNPISGHATLYWYQQILGQGPKLLIQFQNNGVVDDSQLPKDRFSAERLKGVDSTLKIQPAKLEDSAVYLCRGSWRGASDIQYFGPGTRLTVL.

CDR3 region: CASSTPGQIAKNIQYF. CDR3 sequence (DNA): TGTGCCAGCAGTACCCCGGGACAGATAGCCAAAAACATTCAGTACTTC. This chain uses TRBV6-1 with TRBJ2-4, with 7 bases lining up with TRBD1. This CDR3 has 16 residues. V shed 5 bases, J shed 0 bases, and the junction held 7 bases outside the gene matches. From germline, CDR1 is MNHNS and CDR2 SASEGT.

In its sample, this clonotype ranks as medium-sized. This sequence joins TRBV6-1 and TRBJ1-2, with D possibly matching TRBD1 (6 bases). The CDR3 has 15 residues. Between the trimmed V and J ends, which lost 7 bases and 2 bases, there was a span of 17 bases. CDR1 MNHNS and CDR2 SASEGT come from the germline V gene. The CDR3 DNA reads as TGTGCCAGCAAGTCAGGGGTGAGCCGAAACTATGGCTACACCTTC. It is translated as CASKSGVSRNYGYTF.

The chain links TRBV6-1 to TRBJ1-1, with 7 bases fitting TRBD1. The germline V gene encodes CDR1 MNHNS and CDR2 SASEGT. CDR3 length: 12 residues. The J segment lost 11 bases and the V segment lost 6 bases, leaving 9 bases of the junction unmatched. The CDR3 DNA reads as TGTGCCAGCAGAGGTACGAGGGGGCTGGCTTTCTTT. Translation: CASRGTRGLAFF.

This clonotype was observed a handful of times. The chain couples TRBV7-6 to TRBJ2-1, with TRBD1 as a possible D gene (5 bases). This CDR3 region has 16 residues. CDR1 SGHVS and CDR2 FNYEAQ come from the germline V gene. Deletions cut 1 base from V and 7 bases from J, with 17 bases between. CDR3 loop: CASSLGGGFGTNEQFF. The CDR3, as DNA: TGTGCCAGCAGCTTAGGGGGCGGTTTTGGAACAAATGAGCAGTTCTTC.

This clonotype has just one count. The genes are TRBV25-1 and TRBJ2-3; D might be TRBD1 (7 bases). The better agreement between TRBJ2-7 and the DNA end casts doubt on the J call. Germline V gene sequence: CDR1 MGHDK, CDR2 SYGVNS. This CDR3 is built from 15 residues. The CDR3 nucleotides are TGTGCCAGCAGTGGGGCAGGGGGGTTCCAAGATACGCAGTACTTC. Its translation: CASSGAGGFQDTQYF.

This clonotype ranks as medium-sized. V and J are TRBV6-1 and TRBJ1-5; TRBD1 aligns across 8 bases. J was trimmed by 0 bases and V by 5 bases; bases with no gene match: 9. The CDR3 runs to 17 residues. The germline CDR1 and CDR2 sequences are MNHNS and SASEGT. The CDR3 is CASSKTGTGVSNQPQHF. CDR3 in DNA: TGTGCCAGCAGTAAAACAGGGACAGGCGTTAGCAATCAGCCCCAGCATTTT.

V and J are TRBV6-1 and TRBJ2-1; tentative D call: TRBD1 (6 bases). The CDR3 contains 13 residues. Germline values: CDR1 MNHNS, CDR2 SASEGT. V lost 7 bases, J lost 6 bases, and 13 bases lay in between. In DNA, the CDR3 is TGTGCCAGCACCCCGAAAGGGGGCAATGAGCAGTTCTTC. Amino acids: CASTPKGGNEQFF.

This clonotype has a count of ten or more. The genes are TRBV7-2 and TRBJ2-3, with D unclear. V was cut by 0 bases and J by 6 bases, with 7 bases left in between. Looked up from germline, CDR1 is SGHTA and CDR2 is FQGNSA. The CDR3 has 13 amino acids. The CDR3 here is CASSLAGEDTQYF. CDR3 DNA sequence: TGTGCCAGCAGCTTAGCCGGAGAGGATACGCAGTATTTT. The full variable domain, its missing parts supplied by reference TRBV7-2 and TRBJ2-3, is GAGVSQSPSNKVTEKGKDVELRCDPISGHTALYWYRQSLGQGLEFLIYFQGNSAPDKSGLPSDRFSAERTGGSVSTLTIQRTQQEDSAVYLCASSLAGEDTQYFGPGTRLTVL.

This clonotype is a singleton in its sample. The junction differs from germline at one of its ends, possibly a read error. The chain recombines TRBV10-1 with TRBJ2-3, with 7 bases matching TRBD1. There are 14 residues in the CDR3. Germline V gene lookup returns CDR1 WNHNN and CDR2 SYGVQD (reference sequence). Here the CDR3 reads CAVRGLRATNTQYF. The CDR3 DNA reads TGCGCCGTCAGGGGGTTAAGAGCCACAAACACGCAGTACTTT.

The genes are TRBV6-1 and TRBJ2-1, with 13 bases identical to TRBD2. The CDR3 contains 15 residues. With 4 bases clipped from V and 8 bases from J, the junction kept 5 bases outside the gene matches. Germline V gene lookup returns CDR1 MNHNS and CDR2 SASEGT. The CDR3 loop reads CASSAGLAGVYEQFF. For the CDR3, the DNA is TGTGCCAGCAGTGCCGGACTAGCGGGAGTTTATGAGCAGTTCTTC.

This sequence joins TRBV4-1 and TRBJ2-5, with TRBD2 matching 16 bases. Germline V gives CDR1 MGHRA, CDR2 YSYEKL. With 3 bases clipped from V and 0 bases from J, the junction kept 7 bases outside the gene matches. The CDR3 is 19 residues long. CDR3 sequence (DNA): TGCGCCAGCAGCCACCCGGGACTAGCGGGAGGGCCCGACCAAGAGACCCAGTACTTC. Translating it yields CASSHPGLAGGPDQETQYF.

This clonotype was seen more than once but under ten times. The chain combines TRBV6-5 with TRBJ2-4, with TRBD2 identical over 13 bases. The J call may be in error: the DNA end matches TRBJ2-7 better. Germline V gene data show CDR1 as MNHEY and CDR2 as SVGAGI. The CDR3 contains 15 residues. In DNA form, the CDR3 reads TGTGCCAGCAGTTACACTAGCGGGGGGGATGGCGAGCAGTACTTC. Protein sequence: CASSYTSGGDGEQYF.

This clonotype was counted ten times or more. CDR3: CASSVTGGRNQPQHF. DNA of the CDR3: TGTGCCAGCAGTGTCACAGGGGGCAGAAATCAGCCCCAGCATTTT. This chain links TRBV6-1 with TRBJ1-5, with TRBD1 matching 9 bases. CDR1 MNHNS and CDR2 SASEGT come from the germline V gene. With V trimmed by 4 bases and J by 4 bases, 5 bases remained unmatched. This CDR3 has 15 residues.

A remark on this clonotype: The junction does not match germline at one end; this may be a read error. This chain uses TRBV6-1 with TRBJ2-3; D is uncertain. The CDR3 has 12 residues. Germline V gene sequence: CDR1 MNHNS, CDR2 SASEGT. In nucleotides, the CDR3 is TGTGCCAGCAGTGAAACACAAGAGACGCAGTACTTT. The encoded protein is CASSETQETQYF.

V is TRBV9 and J is TRBJ2-5; D is perhaps TRBD2 (5 bases). The DNA end favors TRBJ2-7, so the J call may be wrong. The CDR3 is made up of 13 amino acids. Germline CDR1 reads SGDLS; CDR2 reads YYNGEE. CDR3 amino acids: CASSVEGRGEQYF. The CDR3, as DNA: TGTGCCAGCAGCGTAGAAGGGAGAGGCGAGCAGTACTTC.

The genes are TRBV4-2 and TRBJ2-7, with 10 nucleotides matching TRBD2. The CDR3 has 18 amino acids. V lost 4 bases to trimming and J lost 5 bases; unmatched junction nucleotides: 17. From germline, CDR1 is LGHNA and CDR2 YNFKEQ. This chain's CDR3 is CASSPRSASGSGVDEQYF. Here the CDR3 DNA reads TGTGCCAGCAGCCCTAGGTCCGCTAGCGGGAGTGGTGTGGACGAGCAGTACTTC.

V gene TRBV10-1 combines with J gene TRBJ2-1, with TRBD2 matching over 8 bases. Looked up from germline, CDR1 is WNHNN and CDR2 is SYGVQD (reference sequence). The junction had 13 bases not matched to a gene; V was cut back by 7 bases and J by 8 bases. This CDR3 contains 15 residues. CDR3 nucleotide sequence: TGCGCCAGCAAGGGACGAAGCGGGAGCCGGGATGAGCAGTTCTTC. Translated: CASKGRSGSRDEQFF.

This chain links TRBV27 with TRBJ2-1; 7 bases are a match to TRBD2. The CDR3 length is 15 residues. Germline V CDR1 and CDR2: MNHEY, SMNVEV (reference sequence). After removal of 6 bases from V and 8 bases from J, the junction contained 13 bases not matched to a gene. The CDR3 loop reads CASSATSESYYEQFF. DNA for the CDR3: TGTGCCAGCAGCGCCACTAGCGAGTCATATTATGAGCAGTTCTTC.